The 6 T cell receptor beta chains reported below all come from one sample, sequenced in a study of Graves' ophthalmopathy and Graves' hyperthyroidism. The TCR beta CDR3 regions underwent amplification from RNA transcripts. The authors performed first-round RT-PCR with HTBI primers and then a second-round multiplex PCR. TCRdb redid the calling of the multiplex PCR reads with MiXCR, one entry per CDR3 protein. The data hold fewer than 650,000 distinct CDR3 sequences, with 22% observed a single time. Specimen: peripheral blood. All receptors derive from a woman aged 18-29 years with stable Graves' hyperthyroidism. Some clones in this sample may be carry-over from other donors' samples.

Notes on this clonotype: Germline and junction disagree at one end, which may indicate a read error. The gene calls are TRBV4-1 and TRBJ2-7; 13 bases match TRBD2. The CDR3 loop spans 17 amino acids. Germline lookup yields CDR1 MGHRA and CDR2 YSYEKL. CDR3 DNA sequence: TGCGTCAGCAGCCAAGGAGTGTCCGGACTAGCGGGAGTCGGGCAGTACTTC. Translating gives CVSSQGVSGLAGVGQYF.

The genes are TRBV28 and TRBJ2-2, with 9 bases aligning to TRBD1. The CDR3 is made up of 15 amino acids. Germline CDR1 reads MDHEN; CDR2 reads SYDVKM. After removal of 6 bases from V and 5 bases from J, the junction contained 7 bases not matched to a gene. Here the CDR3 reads CASSQQGALTGELFF. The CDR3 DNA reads TGTGCCAGCAGCCAACAGGGGGCGCTGACCGGGGAGCTGTTTTTT.

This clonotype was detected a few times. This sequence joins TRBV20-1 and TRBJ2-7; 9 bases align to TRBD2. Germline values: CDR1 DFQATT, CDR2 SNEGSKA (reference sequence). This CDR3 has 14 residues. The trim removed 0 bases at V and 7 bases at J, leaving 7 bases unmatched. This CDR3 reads CSARETSGSFEQYF. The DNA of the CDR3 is TGCAGTGCTAGAGAGACTAGCGGATCATTTGAGCAGTACTTC.

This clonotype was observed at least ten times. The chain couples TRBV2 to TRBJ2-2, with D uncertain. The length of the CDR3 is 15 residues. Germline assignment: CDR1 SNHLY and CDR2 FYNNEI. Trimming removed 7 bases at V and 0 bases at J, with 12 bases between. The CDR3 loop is CASTRDATNTGELFF. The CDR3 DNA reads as TGTGCCAGCACAAGAGACGCGACGAACACCGGGGAGCTGTTTTTT.

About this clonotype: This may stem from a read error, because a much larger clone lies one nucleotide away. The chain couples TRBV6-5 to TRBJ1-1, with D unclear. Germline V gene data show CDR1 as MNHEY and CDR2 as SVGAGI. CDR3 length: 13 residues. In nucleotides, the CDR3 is TGTGCCAGCAGTTACTCGCCCCGGTTAGAAGCTTGCTTT. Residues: CASSYSPRLEACF.

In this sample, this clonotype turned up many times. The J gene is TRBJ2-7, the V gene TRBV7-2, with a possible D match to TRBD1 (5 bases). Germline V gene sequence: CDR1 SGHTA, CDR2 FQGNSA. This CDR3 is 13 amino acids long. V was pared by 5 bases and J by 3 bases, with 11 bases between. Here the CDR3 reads CASSRNRLYEQYF. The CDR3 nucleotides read TGTGCCAGCAGCCGGAACAGGCTCTACGAGCAGTACTTC.